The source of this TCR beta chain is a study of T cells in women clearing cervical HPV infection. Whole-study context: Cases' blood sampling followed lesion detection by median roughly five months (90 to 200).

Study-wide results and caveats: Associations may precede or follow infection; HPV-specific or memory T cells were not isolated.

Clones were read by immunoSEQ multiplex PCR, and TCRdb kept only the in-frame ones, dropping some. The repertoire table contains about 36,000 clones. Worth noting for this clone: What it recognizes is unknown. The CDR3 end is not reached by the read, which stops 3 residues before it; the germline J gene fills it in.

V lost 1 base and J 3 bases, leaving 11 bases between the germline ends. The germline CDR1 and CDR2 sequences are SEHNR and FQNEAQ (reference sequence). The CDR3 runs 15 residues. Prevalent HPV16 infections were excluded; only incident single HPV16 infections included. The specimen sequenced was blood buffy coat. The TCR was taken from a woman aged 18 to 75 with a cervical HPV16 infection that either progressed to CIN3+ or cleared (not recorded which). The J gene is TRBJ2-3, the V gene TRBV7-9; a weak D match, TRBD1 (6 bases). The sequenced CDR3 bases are TGTGCCAGCAGCTTAGGAGGGGGAAGGACAGATACG. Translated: CASSLGGGRTDT. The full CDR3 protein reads CASSLGGGRTDTQYF.